These 26 T cell receptor beta chains were sequenced from one sample in a study of post-analysis software for immune sequencing data. Study conclusions and caveats: There were several TRBV segments more frequent in patients than controls, and TRBV5-6, TRBV5-1 and TRBV20-1 were among them.

Their specific antigens are unknown. Researchers reported that TCR beta cDNA libraries carried unique molecular identifiers. Each CDR3 protein gets one entry after TCRdb re-called the PCR reads with MiXCR. The sample has about 540,000 distinct CDR3 sequences, less than 40% seen once. The sample taken for sequencing was blood. These receptors originate from a girl between 2 and 17 years old with multiple sclerosis.

This clonotype has at least ten counts. The chain couples TRBV6-5 to TRBJ2-7, with 7 bases identical to TRBD1. The V gene end was trimmed by 8 bases and the J gene end by 6 bases; junction bases not matched to a gene: 7. The CDR3 covers 12 residues. Looked up from germline, CDR1 is MNHEY and CDR2 is SVGAGI. CDR3 sequence reads: CASSKTGIEQYF. Here the CDR3 DNA reads TGTGCCAGCTCGAAGACAGGGATCGAGCAGTACTTC.

In this sample, this clonotype turned up a few times. The rearrangement links TRBV7-9 to TRBJ2-3, with 7 bases identical to TRBD2. Losses at the gene ends were 4 bases for V and 2 bases for J; bases not matched to a gene: 9. Per the germline V gene, CDR1 is SEHNR and CDR2 is FQNEAQ (reference sequence). This CDR3 spans 16 amino acids. CDR3 sequence (DNA): TGTGCCAGCAGCTCCCTGGGGCGGGGGAACACAGATACGCAGTATTTT. This sequence encodes CASSSLGRGNTDTQYF. Looking up the rest from reference TRBV7-9 and TRBJ2-3 gives the full variable domain: DTGVSQNPRHKITKRGQNVTFRCDPISEHNRLYWYRQTLGQGPEFLTYFQNEAQLEKSRLLSDRFSAERPKGSFSTLEIQRTEQGDSAMYLCASSSLGRGNTDTQYFGPGTRLTVL.

Written as DNA, the CDR3 is TGTGCCAGCAGCCCCCCTGGGAACGAGCAGTACTTC. Translation: CASSPPGNEQYF. The chain has TRBV6-2 or TRBV6-3 and TRBJ2-7; no clear D gene. V was cut by 6 bases and J by 5 bases, with 11 bases left in between. Germline V gene lookup returns CDR1 MNHEY and CDR2 SVGEGT. The CDR3 is 12 residues long.

The chain carries TRBV5-1 and TRBJ1-1; D gene unclear. CDR3 length: 13 amino acids. Germline lookup yields CDR1 SGHRS and CDR2 YFSETQ. Trimming took off 4 bases at V and 7 bases at J, with 14 bases between the two ends. The CDR3 DNA reads TGCGCCAGCAGCGGAGGGAGCCTACATGAAGCTTTCTTT. Translating gives CASSGGSLHEAFF.

In its sample, this clonotype was seen a few times. The chain couples TRBV6-6 to TRBJ1-6, with 7 nucleotides matching TRBD1. Germline values: CDR1 MNHNY, CDR2 SVGAGI (reference sequence). CDR3 length equals 14 residues. Unmatched junction bases numbered 1, after V lost 0 bases and J lost 8 bases. CDR3 sequence (DNA): TGTGCCAGCAGTTACTCAACAGGGGATTCACCCCTCCACTTT. Translation: CASSYSTGDSPLHF.

This chain uses TRBV20-1 with TRBJ1-2; tentatively, D is TRBD1 (6 bases). Germline assignment: CDR1 DFQATT and CDR2 SNEGSKA (reference sequence). The CDR3 totals 12 residues. Deletions cut 3 bases from V and 7 bases from J, with 12 bases between. This CDR3 reads CSASWQGTGYTF. The CDR3 coding sequence is TGCAGTGCTAGCTGGCAGGGGACTGGCTACACCTTC.

This clonotype was detected only a few times. The chain is built from TRBV27 and TRBJ2-5; 7 bases are shared with TRBD2. The CDR3 has 14 amino acids. With V trimmed by 0 bases and J by 5 bases, 3 bases remained unmatched. CDR1 is MNHEY and CDR2 is SMNVEV in the germline V gene (reference sequence). This CDR3 reads CASSLSWRGETQYF. The CDR3 DNA is TGTGCCAGCAGTTTATCATGGCGGGGGGAGACCCAGTACTTC.

This clonotype came up a few times. J is TRBJ2-3 and V is TRBV6-2 or TRBV6-3; 13 bases align to TRBD2. V shed 5 bases and J 6 bases; nucleotides not matched to a gene: 8. The length of the CDR3 is 16 residues. The germline V gene has CDR1 MNHEY and CDR2 SVGEGT. This CDR3 is CASSTGTSGVEDTQYF. The DNA of the CDR3 is TGTGCCAGCAGTACAGGGACTAGCGGGGTCGAGGATACGCAGTATTTT.

V usage is TRBV20-1 and J usage is TRBJ2-5; 13 bases line up with TRBD2. The J segment lost 4 bases and the V segment lost 5 bases, leaving 7 bases of the junction unmatched. The CDR3 is 15 residues long. The germline CDR1 and CDR2 sequences are DFQATT and SNEGSKA (reference sequence). The CDR3 spells CSAPSRTSGGETQYF. The CDR3 nucleotides read TGCAGTGCTCCGAGCCGGACTAGCGGGGGAGAGACCCAGTACTTC.

The J gene is TRBJ1-2, the V gene TRBV12-3 or TRBV12-4; weak D call: TRBD1 (6 bases). There are 14 residues in the CDR3. V was cut by 7 bases and J by 4 bases, with 16 bases left in between. The CDR3 protein is CASIQPDSPYGYTF. In DNA, the CDR3 is TGTGCCAGCATACAGCCGGACAGCCCCTATGGCTACACCTTC.

This rearrangement joins TRBV29-1 to TRBJ2-1; D gene ambiguous. Near its end, the DNA agrees better with TRBJ2-7, so the J call may be wrong. Germline V gene data show CDR1 as SQVTM and CDR2 as ANQGSEA. The CDR3 length is 13 residues. In DNA, the CDR3 is TGCAGCGCGGGCCAGAGCTCCTACAATGAGCAGTACTTC. Translated, it gives CSAGQSSYNEQYF.

The chain carries TRBV5-1 and TRBJ2-4; the match to TRBD1 covers 7 bases. The DNA end favors TRBJ2-7, so the J call may be wrong. The germline gives CDR1 SGHRS, CDR2 YFSETQ. This CDR3 has 14 residues. This CDR3 reads CASSSGTARHEQYF. The CDR3 coding sequence is TGCGCCAGCAGCTCCGGGACAGCGCGCCACGAGCAGTACTTC.

V and J are TRBV6-1 and TRBJ2-7; the D gene is possibly TRBD2 (7 bases). Germline V gene sequence: CDR1 MNHNS, CDR2 SASEGT. This CDR3 spans 16 amino acids. V was pared by 3 bases and J by 10 bases, with 25 bases between. The CDR3 region has the DNA TGTGCCAGCAGTGATATGAGGGGGGGCGGGCAAGATACCCAGTACTTC. Encoded protein: CASSDMRGGGQDTQYF.

This clonotype showed up many times. The chain links TRBV3-1 to TRBJ2-5, with 13 positions matching TRBD2. This CDR3 has 17 residues. V was clipped by 0 bases and J by 3 bases; unmatched bases: 4. From germline, CDR1 is LGHDT and CDR2 YNNKEL (reference sequence). The CDR3 region is CASSQERTSGGEETQYF. The CDR3 region has the DNA TGTGCCAGCAGCCAAGAGAGGACTAGCGGGGGCGAAGAGACCCAGTACTTC.

The rearrangement joins TRBV7-2 to TRBJ1-2; tentative D call: TRBD1 (6 bases). The CDR3 runs to 14 residues. The ends were cut back, 5 bases at V and 0 bases at J, with 10 bases in the middle. Looked up from germline, CDR1 is SGHTA and CDR2 is FQGNSA. The CDR3 DNA reads as TGTGCCAGCAGCCTGGACAGTGCTAACTATGGCTACACCTTC. Translating gives CASSLDSANYGYTF.

V gene TRBV9 combines with J gene TRBJ2-2; no reliable D call. CDR1 is SGDLS and CDR2 is YYNGEE in the germline V gene. CDR3 length: 18 amino acids. V was trimmed by 2 bases and J by 4 bases, leaving 21 bases between them. The DNA of the CDR3 is TGTGCCAGCAGCGTGGGCAGGATAACATCTCGAGGCACCGGGGAGCTGTTTTTT. Translated, it gives CASSVGRITSRGTGELFF.

This chain joins TRBV9 and TRBJ2-1; 8 positions agree with TRBD2. The CDR3 has 16 amino acids. V dropped 3 bases and J dropped 1; count of bases not matched to a gene: 6. Germline lookup yields CDR1 SGDLS and CDR2 YYNGEE. DNA of the CDR3: TGTGCCAGCAGCGGCTCCGGGGGGGCGTCCTACAATGAGCAGTTCTTC. This codes for CASSGSGGASYNEQFF.

The CDR3 reads CASAPTGEAYEQYF. In DNA, the CDR3 is TGCGCCAGTGCCCCGACAGGGGAGGCCTACGAGCAGTACTTC. V and J are TRBV5-1 and TRBJ2-7; 8 positions match TRBD1. J was trimmed by 2 bases and V by 8 bases; bases with no gene match: 9. From germline, CDR1 is SGHRS and CDR2 YFSETQ. This CDR3 contains 14 residues.

In its sample, this clonotype was seen a few times. The J gene is TRBJ2-7, the V gene TRBV7-2; possibly TRBD2 for D (5 bases). This CDR3 contains 15 residues. The germline V and J ends were trimmed by 5 bases and 0 bases, with 14 bases remaining between them. CDR1 and CDR2 (germline): SGHTA, FQGNSA. The CDR3 nucleotides are TGTGCCAGCAGCCCGGACTTTCGGAGCTCCTACGAGCAGTACTTC. This translates into CASSPDFRSSYEQYF.

In its sample, this clonotype was seen a few times. The V gene is TRBV12-3 or TRBV12-4, the J gene TRBJ1-5; TRBD1 aligns across 8 bases. V was clipped by 7 bases and J by 0 bases; unmatched bases: 5. The CDR3 covers 15 residues. As DNA, the CDR3 is TGTGCCAGCACCTTGACAGGGGTTAGCAATCAGCCCCAGCATTTT. Amino acid sequence: CASTLTGVSNQPQHF.

Here the CDR3 reads CAISADRIAYEQYF. DNA for the CDR3: TGTGCCATCAGTGCGGACAGGATCGCCTACGAGCAGTACTTC. The V call is TRBV10-3, the J call TRBJ2-7, with 7 bases matching TRBD1. This CDR3 is built from 14 residues. Trimming at V came to 4 bases and at J to 2 bases, leaving 5 bases not matched to a gene. Germline CDR1 and CDR2: ENHRY and SYGVKD.

The V and J genes are TRBV6-5 and TRBJ1-2, with TRBD1 matching over 9 bases. Germline V gene sequence: CDR1 MNHEY, CDR2 SVGAGI. V was pared by 6 bases and J by 7 bases, with 9 bases of the junction left unmatched. The CDR3 contains 14 residues. The CDR3 reads CASSPGQGLAGYTF. The CDR3 nucleotides are TGTGCCAGCAGCCCTGGACAGGGGTTAGCTGGCTACACCTTC.

This clonotype was counted between two and nine times. The rearrangement uses TRBV24-1 and TRBJ2-3; 8 nucleotides match TRBD2. Losses at the gene ends were 0 bases for V and 3 bases for J; bases not matched to a gene: 10. Germline loops: CDR1 KGHDR, CDR2 SFDVKD. This CDR3 region has 18 residues. The CDR3 here is CATSDLPLTAGETDTQYF. Here the CDR3 DNA reads TGTGCCACCAGTGATTTGCCTTTGACAGCGGGGGAAACAGATACGCAGTATTTT.

The chain has TRBV11-2 and TRBJ2-2; 11 nucleotides align to TRBD2. V was clipped by 4 bases and J by 4 bases; unmatched bases: 5. CDR3 size: 16 residues. Germline CDR1 and CDR2: SGHAT and FQNNGV. CDR3 DNA sequence: TGTGCCAGCAGCTCCTTAGCGGGGGGGCGCACCGGGGAGCTGTTTTTT. This sequence encodes CASSSLAGGRTGELFF.

The genes are TRBV6-5 and TRBJ2-7; 8 nucleotides line up with TRBD1. The J call may not be correct, given that the DNA end is closer to TRBJ2-5. The CDR3 totals 13 residues. Germline V gene lookup returns CDR1 MNHEY and CDR2 SVGAGI. The CDR3 loop reads CASSWDRWETQYF. As DNA, the CDR3 is TGTGCCAGCAGCTGGGACAGGTGGGAGACCCAGTACTTC.

This clonotype appeared a few times. The genes are TRBV7-2 and TRBJ2-4, with 8 bases that match TRBD1. Germline CDR1 and CDR2: SGHTA and FQGNSA. The junction had 7 bases not matched to a gene; V was cut back by 2 bases and J by 1 base. The CDR3 runs 17 residues. The CDR3 protein is CASSLIGQGGAKNIQYF. The CDR3 bases are TGTGCCAGCAGCTTAATCGGACAGGGTGGGGCCAAAAACATTCAGTACTTC.